This T cell receptor beta chain was sequenced for a study of Graves' ophthalmopathy and Graves' hyperthyroidism. Excluded: other autoimmune disease, uncontrolled infection, pregnancy or lactation. The CDR3 consists of 16 residues. J gave up 3 bases and V 3 bases, and 9 bases lay outside the gene matches. From germline, CDR1 is LGHNA and CDR2 YNFKEQ. The authors amplified TCR beta CDR3 regions, and they did so from RNA transcripts for repertoire sequencing. RT-PCR was first run with HTBI primers, then multiplex PCR in a second round. MiXCR was run by TCRdb on the multiplex PCR reads, yielding one entry per CDR3 protein. This sample has approximately 330,000 distinct CDR3 sequences; 15% to 20% occur once, and the top ten carry roughly 12%.

The J gene is TRBJ2-7, the V gene TRBV4-2, with TRBD1 matching 9 bases. The material sequenced was peripheral blood. This TCR came from an adult man with Graves' ophthalmopathy. CDR3 loop: CASSHVTGGGYYEQYF. In nucleotides, the CDR3 is TGTGCCAGCAGCCATGTCACAGGGGGCGGGTACTACGAGCAGTACTTC.